This T cell receptor (beta chain) was sequenced for a study of cytomegalovirus exposure and HLA in healthy donors. In the study overall: A prior study identified approximately 120 million unique TCR beta sequences from some 200 million T cells.

The PCR employed 60 Vbeta primers together with 13 Jbeta primers. Profiling relied on immunoSEQ multiplex PCR, and the TCRdb table lists in-frame clones only, not all of them. This table has approximately 170,000 clones, around 80% appearing once. In the case of this clone: Antigen specificity is unknown.

Study-level results: Later analysis reportedly placed an Asian-associated ancestry cluster below the roughly 690-donor mean in N-insertions.

The CDR3 length is 15 residues. Per the germline V gene, CDR1 is SEHNR and CDR2 is FQNEAQ (reference sequence). V lost 1 base and J lost 1, with 9 bases in between. The TCR originated in a woman between 50 and 59 years old in good health and CMV-seropositive. Specimen: PBMCs. The chain couples TRBV7-9 to TRBJ2-3; possibly TRBD1 for D (6 bases). This CDR3 reads CASSLGPGGTDTQYF. The CDR3 DNA follows: TGTGCCAGCAGCTTAGGCCCAGGGGGCACAGATACGCAGTATTTT.